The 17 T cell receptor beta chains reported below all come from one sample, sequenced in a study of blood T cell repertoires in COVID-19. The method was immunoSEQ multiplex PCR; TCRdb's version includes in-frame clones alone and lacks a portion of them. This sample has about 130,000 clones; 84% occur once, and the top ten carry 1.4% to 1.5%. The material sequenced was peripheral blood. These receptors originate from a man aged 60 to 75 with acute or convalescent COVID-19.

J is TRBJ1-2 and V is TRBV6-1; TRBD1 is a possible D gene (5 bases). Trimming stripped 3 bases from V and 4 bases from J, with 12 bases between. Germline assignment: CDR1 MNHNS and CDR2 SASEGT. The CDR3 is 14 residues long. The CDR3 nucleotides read TGTGCCAGCAGTGAGGGGGGTCACGGCTATGGCTACACCTTC. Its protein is CASSEGGHGYGYTF.

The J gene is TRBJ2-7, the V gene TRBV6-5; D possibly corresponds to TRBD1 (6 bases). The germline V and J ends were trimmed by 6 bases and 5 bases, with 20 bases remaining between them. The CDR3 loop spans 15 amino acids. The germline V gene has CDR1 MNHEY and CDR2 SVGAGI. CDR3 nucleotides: TGTGCCAGCAGCAACAGGGTTTCCCTATTCAACGAGCAGTACTTC. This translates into CASSNRVSLFNEQYF.

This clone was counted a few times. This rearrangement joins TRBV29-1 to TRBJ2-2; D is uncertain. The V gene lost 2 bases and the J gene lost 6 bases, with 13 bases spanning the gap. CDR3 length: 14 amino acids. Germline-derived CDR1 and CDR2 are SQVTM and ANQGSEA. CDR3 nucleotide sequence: TGCAGCGTTGAAATTGGTCTAGTGGCCGGGGAGCTGTTTTTT. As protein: CSVEIGLVAGELFF.

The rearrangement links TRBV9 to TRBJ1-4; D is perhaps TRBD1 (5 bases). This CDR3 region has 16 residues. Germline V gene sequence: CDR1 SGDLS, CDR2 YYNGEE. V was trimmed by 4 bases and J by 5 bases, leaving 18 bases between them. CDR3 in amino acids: CASSPGVANRNEKLFF. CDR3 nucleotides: TGTGCCAGCAGCCCGGGGGTGGCAAACCGGAATGAAAAACTGTTTTTT.

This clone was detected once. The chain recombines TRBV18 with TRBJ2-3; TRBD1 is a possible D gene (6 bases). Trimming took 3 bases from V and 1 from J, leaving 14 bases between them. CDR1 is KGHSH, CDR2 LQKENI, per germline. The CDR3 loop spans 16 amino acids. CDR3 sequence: CASSPVRGAGTDTQYF. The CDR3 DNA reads TGTGCCAGCTCACCGGTCAGGGGCGCTGGCACAGATACGCAGTATTTT. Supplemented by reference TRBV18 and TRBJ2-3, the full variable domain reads NAGVMQNPRHLVRRRGQEARLRCSPMKGHSHVYWYRQLPEEGLKFMVYLQKENIIDESGMPKERFSAEFPKEGPSILRIQQVVRGDSAAYFCASSPVRGAGTDTQYFGPGTRLTVL.

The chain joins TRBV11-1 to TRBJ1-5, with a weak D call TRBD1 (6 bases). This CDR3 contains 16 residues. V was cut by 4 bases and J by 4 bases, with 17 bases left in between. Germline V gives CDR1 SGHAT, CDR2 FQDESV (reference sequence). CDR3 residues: CASSSHLGGANQPQHF. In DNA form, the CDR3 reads TGTGCCAGCAGCTCCCATTTGGGGGGGGCGAATCAGCCCCAGCATTTT.

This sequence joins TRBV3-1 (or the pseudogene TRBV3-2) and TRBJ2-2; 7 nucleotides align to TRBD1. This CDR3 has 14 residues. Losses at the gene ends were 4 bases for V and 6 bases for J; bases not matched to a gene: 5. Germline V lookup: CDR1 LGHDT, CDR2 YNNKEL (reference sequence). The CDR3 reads CASSRTDRAGELFF. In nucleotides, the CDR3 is TGTGCCAGCAGCCGGACAGACAGGGCCGGGGAGCTGTTTTTT.

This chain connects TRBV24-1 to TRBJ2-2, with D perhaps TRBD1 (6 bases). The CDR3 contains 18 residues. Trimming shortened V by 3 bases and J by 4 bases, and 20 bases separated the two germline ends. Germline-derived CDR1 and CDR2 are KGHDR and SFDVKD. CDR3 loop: CATSDPNWGHLGTGELFF. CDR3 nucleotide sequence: TGTGCCACCAGTGATCCTAACTGGGGGCACCTAGGCACCGGGGAGCTGTTTTTT.

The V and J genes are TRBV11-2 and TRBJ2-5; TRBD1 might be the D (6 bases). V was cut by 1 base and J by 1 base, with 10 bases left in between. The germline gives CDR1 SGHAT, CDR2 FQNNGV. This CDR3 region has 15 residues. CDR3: CASSLGQAFQETQYF. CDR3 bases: TGTGCCAGCAGCTTAGGACAGGCGTTCCAAGAGACCCAGTACTTC.

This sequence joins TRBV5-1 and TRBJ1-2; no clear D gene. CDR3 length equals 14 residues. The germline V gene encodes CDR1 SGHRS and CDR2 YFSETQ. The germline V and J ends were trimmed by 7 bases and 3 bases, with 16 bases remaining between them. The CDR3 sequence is CASFSDEVDYGYTF. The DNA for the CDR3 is TGCGCCAGCTTTTCGGATGAGGTTGACTATGGCTACACCTTC.

Here the CDR3 reads CASSITGDPDQPQHF. CDR3 DNA: TGTGCCAGTAGTATCACAGGGGATCCGGATCAGCCCCAGCATTTT. V is TRBV19 and J is TRBJ1-5; 7 nucleotides match TRBD1. This CDR3 is built from 15 residues. With V trimmed by 3 bases and J by 5 bases, 7 bases remained unmatched. CDR1 is LNHDA, CDR2 SQIVND, per germline (reference sequence).

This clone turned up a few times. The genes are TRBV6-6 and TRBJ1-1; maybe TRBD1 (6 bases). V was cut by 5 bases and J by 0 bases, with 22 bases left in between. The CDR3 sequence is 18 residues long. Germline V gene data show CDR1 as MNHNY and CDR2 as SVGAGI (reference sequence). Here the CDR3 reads CASSHTSGTRTLNTEAFF. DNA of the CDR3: TGTGCCAGCAGTCACACCTCCGGGACAAGAACTTTGAACACTGAAGCTTTCTTT.

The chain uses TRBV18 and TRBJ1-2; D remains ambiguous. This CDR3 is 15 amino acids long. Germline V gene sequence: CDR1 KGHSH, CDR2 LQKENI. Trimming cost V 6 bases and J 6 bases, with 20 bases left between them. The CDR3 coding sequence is TGTGCCAGCTCGGCCGATATCAGGCAGAAGAATGGCTACACCTTC. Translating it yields CASSADIRQKNGYTF.

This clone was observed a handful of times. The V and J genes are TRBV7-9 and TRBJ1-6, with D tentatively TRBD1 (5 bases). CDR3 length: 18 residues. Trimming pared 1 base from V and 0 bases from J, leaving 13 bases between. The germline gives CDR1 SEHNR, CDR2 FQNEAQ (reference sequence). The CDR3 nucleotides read TGTGCCAGCAGCTTAGTGGCAGGGCCCAGCTCCTATAATTCACCCCTCCACTTT. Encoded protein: CASSLVAGPSSYNSPLHF.

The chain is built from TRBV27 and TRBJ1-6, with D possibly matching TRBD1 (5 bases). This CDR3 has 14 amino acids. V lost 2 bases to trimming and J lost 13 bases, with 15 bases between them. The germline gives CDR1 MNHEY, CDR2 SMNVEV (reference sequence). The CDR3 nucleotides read TGTGCCAGCAGTTTAACAGAAGGGGTGGGTCCCCTCCACTTT. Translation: CASSLTEGVGPLHF.

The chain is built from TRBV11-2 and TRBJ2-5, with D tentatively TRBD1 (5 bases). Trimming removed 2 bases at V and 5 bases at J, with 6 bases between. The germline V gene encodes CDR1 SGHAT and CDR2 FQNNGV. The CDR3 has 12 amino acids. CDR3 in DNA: TGTGCCAGCAGCTTAAGGGGTGAGACCCAGTACTTC. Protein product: CASSLRGETQYF.

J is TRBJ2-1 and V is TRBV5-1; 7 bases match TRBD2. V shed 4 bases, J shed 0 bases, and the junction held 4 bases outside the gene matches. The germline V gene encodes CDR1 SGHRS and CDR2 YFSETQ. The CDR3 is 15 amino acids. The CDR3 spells CASSVGGSSYNEQFF. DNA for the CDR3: TGCGCCAGCAGCGTTGGCGGGAGCTCCTACAATGAGCAGTTCTTC.